This T cell receptor beta chain was documented in a study of T-cell reconstitution after alpha-beta-depleted transplantation in children. Study conclusions and caveats: Several hundred expanded graft clones reportedly supplied alpha-beta T cells about two months after transplant.

Unique molecular identifiers featured in how the TCRbeta library was prepared. Each CDR3 protein gets one entry after TCRdb re-called the PCR reads with MiXCR. Among about 210,000 distinct CDR3 sequences, approximately 19% were seen once, and the ten largest hold 40% to 50%. There are 14 residues in the CDR3. V trimming: 1 base; J trimming: 10 bases; junction bases outside the gene matches: 7. Germline CDR1 and CDR2: DFQATT and SNEGSKA (reference sequence). Comment on this clonotype: Its antigen is unidentified.

The TCR sequence derives from a male patient between 2 and 9 years old who had a stem cell transplant for acute lymphoblastic leukemia, so the T cells may come from the graft donor. The chain couples TRBV20-1 to TRBJ2-1, with 10 bases matching TRBD2. The source material was PBMCs, mostly from graft donor cells, sampled 360 days after TCRalphabeta/CD19-depleted stem cell transplant. Written as DNA, the CDR3 is TGCAGTGCTAGAGCGAGCGGGGGGGCCGGGGAGCAGTTCTTC. The encoded protein is CSARASGGAGEQFF.